This TCR beta chain was found in a study of cytomegalovirus exposure and HLA in healthy donors. Vbeta (60) and Jbeta (13) primers were used in the PCR. The repertoire was sequenced with immunoSEQ multiplex PCR; TCRdb's copy has only in-frame clones and lacks some. The sample yields about 200,000 clones, around 88% seen once. This clone showed up just a few times. The receptor was isolated from a man aged 35-49 years in good health and CMV-seropositive. The source material was PBMCs.

CDR3: CASSQGTAGEAFF. The CDR3 nucleotides read TGTGCCAGCAGCCAAGGGACAGCGGGTGAAGCTTTCTTT. The chain has TRBV7-9 and TRBJ1-1; 7 nucleotides match TRBD1. The germline gives CDR1 SEHNR, CDR2 FQNEAQ (reference sequence). J lost 7 bases, V lost 5 bases, and 7 bases had no gene match. This CDR3 is 13 amino acids long.